These T cell receptor beta chains were read from a single sample in a study of cytomegalovirus exposure and HLA in healthy donors. Here immunoSEQ multiplex PCR was the method, and the copy in TCRdb shows in-frame clones only, minus some. The sample gives some 110,000 clones, about four fifths of which show up once; under 5% is in the top ten. The sample comprised PBMCs. The receptor set was obtained from a woman aged 25 to 39 in good health and CMV-seronegative. Each CDR3 is given without its conserved first and last residue.

j_call | v_call | cdr3_aa
TRBJ2-3 | TRBV6-4 | ASSDSGGGSTDTQY
TRBJ2-7 | TRBV19 | ASRLTGTSDYEQY
TRBJ2-1 | TRBV11-3 | ASSSWGVQNEQF
TRBJ2-7 | TRBV21-1 | ASSLRGLDEQY
TRBJ2-7 | TRBV11-2 | ASSYDRAPYEQY
TRBJ2-7 | TRBV5-1 | ASSSGAYEQY
TRBJ1-1 | TRBV6-1 | ASSRSQFVAF
TRBJ1-2 | TRBV18 | ASSPRSAGVDGYT
TRBJ2-7 | TRBV5-6 | ASSQTSGDTYEQY
TRBJ1-2 | TRBV19 | ASSIGSAGRGYT
TRBJ2-7 | TRBV5-1 | ASSYDSVQAYEQY
TRBJ1-1 | TRBV9 | ASSVAGTGSEAF
TRBJ2-5 | TRBV7-9 | SSSLFGTGLHQETQY
TRBJ2-5 | TRBV7-2 | ASSPGLAQETQY
TRBJ2-5 | TRBV9 | ASSATSGRAVPRETQY
TRBJ2-7 | TRBV7-6 | ASSQTGRLSNEQY
. | TRBV28 | ASSPEGRDRGPEQY
TRBJ1-1 | TRBV7-8 | ASSILHPREAF
. | TRBV7-2 | ASSLEGSGLSYEQY
TRBJ1-4 | TRBV19 | ASSIQFNEKLF
TRBJ2-3 | TRBV5-4 | ASSLAQGADTQY
TRBJ2-7 | TRBV28 | ASSENRDRGYEQY
TRBJ2-3 | TRBV28 | ASTGTVPTDTQY
TRBJ2-5 | TRBV29-1 | SVDQGFQETQY
TRBJ2-3 | TRBV28 | ASSFGGSTDTQY
TRBJ1-2 | TRBV11-2 | ASSPVRRGYYGYT
TRBJ2-7 | TRBV10-3 | AIRPTGGFSYEQY
TRBJ1-6 | TRBV7-2 | ASSSSGTRNSPLH
TRBJ1-2 | TRBV27 | ASSLIGTGYGYT
TRBJ2-5 | TRBV4-1 | ASSQVWQGEETQY
TRBJ2-7 | TRBV28 | ASSFTLSGNAYEQY
TRBJ2-2 | TRBV5-4 | ASSQGAEAGELF
TRBJ1-5 | TRBV2 | ASNAGQGRNQPQH
TRBJ1-5 | TRBV23-1 | ASTPTPGRGENQPQH
TRBJ2-7 | TRBV6-1 | ASGWASGRTYEQY